The rows below give T cell receptor beta chains drawn from one sample of a study of cytomegalovirus exposure and HLA in healthy donors. Data came from immunoSEQ multiplex PCR; TCRdb stores just in-frame clones and leaves some out. The sample includes roughly 200,000 clones, roughly 85% seen only once; the top ten take 4.4%. The sample consisted of PBMCs. These TCRs come from a woman in her twenties or thirties in good health and CMV-seropositive. The CDR3 runs from the conserved cysteine through the conserved F or W. The order of the fields is J gene, V gene, D gene, clone size, CDR3 protein, CDR3 DNA. The D gene is left open where the match is weak. Only part of the rows carry a size: once, few, many, or a class if the clone is expanded.

>TRBJ2-5|TRBV11-2|TRBD1|few
CASSFRTGVFATQYF
TGTGCCAGCAGCTTTAGGACAGGGGTATTTGCGACCCAGTACTTC
>TRBJ1-5|TRBV6-1|TRBD1|once
CASRDRGTNQPQHF
TGTGCCAGCAGGGACAGGGGAACGAATCAGCCCCAGCATTTT
>TRBJ2-2|TRBV5-1|NA|NA
CASSLEGRAAGELFF
TGCGCCAGCAGCTTGGAGGGCAGGGCCGCCGGGGAGCTGTTTTTT
>TRBJ2-7|TRBV16|TRBD1|NA
CASSQYGQGTYEQYF
TGTGCCAGCAGTCAATACGGACAGGGGACCTACGAGCAGTACTTC
>TRBJ2-7|TRBV4-3|NA|NA
CASSQDAGYREQYF
TGCGCCAGCAGCCAAGATGCGGGTTATCGCGAGCAGTACTTC
>TRBJ2-7|TRBV4-1|TRBD1|NA
CASSQSGQGALDEQYF
TGCGCCAGCAGCCAATCGGGACAGGGGGCGCTGGATGAGCAGTACTTC
>TRBJ1-1|TRBV11-2|NA|NA
CASSFTYGRLKNTEAFF
TGTGCCAGCAGCTTCACCTACGGTAGACTTAAGAACACTGAAGCTTTCTTT
>TRBJ2-5|TRBV5-1|TRBD2|NA
CASSRGGMGEETQYF
TGCGCCAGCAGTCGGGGGGGGATGGGAGAGGAGACCCAGTACTTC
>TRBJ2-7|TRBV5-4|NA|NA
CASSLGQNQPYEQYF
TGTGCCAGCAGCTTGGGACAGAACCAGCCGTACGAGCAGTACTTC
>TRBJ2-1|TRBV9|TRBD2|once
CASSVGGGDYNEQFF
TGTGCCAGCAGCGTGGGGGGAGGGGATTACAATGAGCAGTTCTTC
>TRBJ2-5|TRBV2|TRBD2|NA
CASSERPGGRETQYF
TGTGCCAGCAGTGAGAGGCCGGGAGGGCGGGAGACCCAGTACTTC
>TRBJ2-7|TRBV4-2|NA|few
CASSRGGQGASYEQYF
TGTGCCAGCAGCCGGGGGGGGCAGGGGGCTTCCTACGAGCAGTACTTC
>TRBJ1-1|TRBV6-5|TRBD1|NA
CASRGHRGETEAFF
TGTGCCAGCAGAGGTCACAGGGGAGAGACTGAAGCTTTCTTT
>TRBJ2-7|TRBV11-3|TRBD1|NA
CASSFAPTGQVPYEQYF
TGTGCCAGCAGCTTTGCCCCCACGGGACAGGTACCCTACGAGCAGTACTTC
>TRBJ1-2|TRBV27|TRBD1|NA
CASSFSPGTGGRGYTF
TGTGCCAGCAGTTTTAGCCCCGGGACAGGGGGCCGGGGCTACACCTTC
>TRBJ2-5|TRBV7-9|NA|NA
CASSHIGGGRILAQYF
TGTGCCAGCAGCCATATCGGCGGGGGCCGTATACTGGCCCAGTACTTC
>TRBJ2-3|TRBV14|TRBD2|once
CASSQLAGLTDTQYF
TGTGCCAGCAGCCAGCTAGCGGGACTCACAGATACGCAGTATTTT
>TRBJ2-3|TRBV5-5|NA|NA
CASAGLSTDTQYF
TGTGCCAGTGCGGGACTCAGCACAGATACGCAGTATTTT
>TRBJ2-7|TRBV6-5|NA|NA
CASSYLLGAGFYEQYF
TGTGCCAGCAGTTACCTGCTGGGGGCTGGTTTCTACGAGCAGTACTTC
>TRBJ2-7|TRBV5-1|TRBD1|few
CASSLVFGTGGYEQYF
TGCGCCAGCAGCTTGGTGTTCGGGACAGGGGGGTACGAGCAGTACTTC
>TRBJ1-1|TRBV10-3|NA|NA
CAISDPGIENTEAFF
TGTGCCATCAGTGATCCAGGAATAGAGAACACTGAAGCTTTCTTT
>TRBJ2-7|TRBV4-3|TRBD2|NA
CASSLGLAYEQYF
TGCGCCAGCAGCCTCGGACTAGCTTACGAGCAGTACTTC
>TRBJ1-5|TRBV27|TRBD1|NA
CASSLRTGLQPQHF
TGTGCCAGCAGTTTAAGGACAGGACTTCAGCCCCAGCATTTT
>TRBJ2-7|TRBV5-8|TRBD1|NA
CASSLPGQGSYEQYF
TGTGCCAGCAGCTTACCCGGACAGGGGTCCTACGAGCAGTACTTC
>TRBJ1-5|TRBV9|NA|NA
CAVGGGQPQHF
TGTGCGGTGGGGGGGGGCCAGCCCCAGCATTTT
>TRBJ1-2|TRBV29-1|NA|few
CSVEDNGYGYTF
TGCAGCGTTGAAGATAACGGCTATGGCTACACCTTC
>TRBJ2-1|TRBV4-1|NA|NA
CASSQEVVSYNEQFF
TGCGCCAGCAGCCAGGAGGTTGTGTCCTACAATGAGCAGTTCTTC
>TRBJ1-1|TRBV9|NA|NA
CASSPTTGIPTEAFF
TGTGCCAGCAGCCCTACCACAGGGATACCCACTGAAGCTTTCTTT